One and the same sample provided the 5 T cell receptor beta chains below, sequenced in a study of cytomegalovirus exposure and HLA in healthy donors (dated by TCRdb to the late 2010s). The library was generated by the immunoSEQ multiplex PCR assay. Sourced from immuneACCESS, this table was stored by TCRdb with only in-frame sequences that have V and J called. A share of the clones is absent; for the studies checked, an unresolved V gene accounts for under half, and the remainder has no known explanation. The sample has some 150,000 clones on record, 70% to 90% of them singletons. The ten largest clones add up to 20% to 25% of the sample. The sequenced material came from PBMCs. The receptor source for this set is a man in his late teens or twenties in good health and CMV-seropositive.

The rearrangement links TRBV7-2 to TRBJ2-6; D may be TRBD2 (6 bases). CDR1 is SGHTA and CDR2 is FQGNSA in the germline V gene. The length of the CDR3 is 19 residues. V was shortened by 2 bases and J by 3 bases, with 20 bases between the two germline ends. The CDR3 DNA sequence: TGTGCCAGCAGCTTACGGGATGCTCCGGGAGCTCGTGGGGCCAACGTCCTGACTTTC. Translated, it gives CASSLRDAPGARGANVLTF.

In nucleotides, the CDR3 is TGTGCCAGTAGTATAGTCGACACCAACTATGGCTACACCTTC. It is translated as CASSIVDTNYGYTF. The V and J genes are TRBV19 and TRBJ1-2; D unclear. In germline, CDR1 is LNHDA, CDR2 SQIVND (reference sequence). Deletions cut 1 base from V and 2 bases from J, with 8 bases between. The CDR3 extends over 14 amino acids. The full variable domain, with the rest looked up from reference TRBV19 and TRBJ1-2, is DGGITQSPKYLFRKEGQNVTLSCEQNLNHDAMYWYRQDPGQGLRLIYYSQIVNDFQKGDIAEGYSVSREKKESFPLTVTSAQKNPTAFYLCASSIVDTNYGYTFGSGTRLTVV.

Here the CDR3 DNA reads TGTGCCAGCAGTTACGCTACGGGATACGAGCAGTACTTC. Translation: CASSYATGYEQYF. V usage is TRBV6-5 and J usage is TRBJ2-7; a weak D match, TRBD2 (5 bases). The V and J ends lost 2 bases and 4 bases respectively, with 9 bases between them. Germline V CDR1 and CDR2: MNHEY, SVGAGI. The CDR3 spans 13 residues.

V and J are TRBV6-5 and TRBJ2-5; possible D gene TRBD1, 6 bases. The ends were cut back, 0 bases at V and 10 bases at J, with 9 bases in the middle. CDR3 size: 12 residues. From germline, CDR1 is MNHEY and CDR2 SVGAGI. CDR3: CASSYSYRDQYF. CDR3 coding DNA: TGTGCCAGCAGTTACTCCTACAGGGACCAGTACTTC.

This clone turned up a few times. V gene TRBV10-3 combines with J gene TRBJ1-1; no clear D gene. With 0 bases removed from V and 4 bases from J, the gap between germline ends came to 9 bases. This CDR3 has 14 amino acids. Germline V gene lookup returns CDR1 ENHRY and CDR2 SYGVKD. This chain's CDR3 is CAISESGLGTEAFF. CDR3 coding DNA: TGTGCCATCAGTGAGTCTGGGCTGGGCACTGAAGCTTTCTTT.